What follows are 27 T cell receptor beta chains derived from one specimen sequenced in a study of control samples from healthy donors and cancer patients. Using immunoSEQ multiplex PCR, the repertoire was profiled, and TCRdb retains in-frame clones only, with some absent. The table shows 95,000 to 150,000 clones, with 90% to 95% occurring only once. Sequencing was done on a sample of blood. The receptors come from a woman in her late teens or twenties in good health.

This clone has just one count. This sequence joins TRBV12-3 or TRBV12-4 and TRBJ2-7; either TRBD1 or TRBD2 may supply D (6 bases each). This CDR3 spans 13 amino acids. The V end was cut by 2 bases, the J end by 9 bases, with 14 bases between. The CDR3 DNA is TGTGCCAGCAGTTTATTTACGGGGGCTGGGCAGTACTTC. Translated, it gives CASSLFTGAGQYF.

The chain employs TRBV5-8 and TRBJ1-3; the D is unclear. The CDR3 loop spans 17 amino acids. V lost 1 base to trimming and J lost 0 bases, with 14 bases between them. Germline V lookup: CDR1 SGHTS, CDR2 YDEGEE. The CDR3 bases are TGTGCCAGCAGCTTGAGTGTCATAGGGAGCTCTGGAAACACCATATATTTT. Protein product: CASSLSVIGSSGNTIYF.

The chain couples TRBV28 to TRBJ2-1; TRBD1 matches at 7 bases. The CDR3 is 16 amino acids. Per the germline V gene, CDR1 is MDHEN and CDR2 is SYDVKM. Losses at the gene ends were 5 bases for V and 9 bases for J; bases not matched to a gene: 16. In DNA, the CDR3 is TGTGCCAGCAGTCCAACTGGGGGACAGCGGTCGTTTGAGCAGTTCTTC. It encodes CASSPTGGQRSFEQFF.

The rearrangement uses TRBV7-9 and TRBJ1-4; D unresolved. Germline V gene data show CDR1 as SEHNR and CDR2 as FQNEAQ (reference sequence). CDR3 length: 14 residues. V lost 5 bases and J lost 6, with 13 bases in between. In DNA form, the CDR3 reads TGTGCCAGCAGCCGACCGGGCCCGGATGAAAAACTGTTTTTT. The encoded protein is CASSRPGPDEKLFF.

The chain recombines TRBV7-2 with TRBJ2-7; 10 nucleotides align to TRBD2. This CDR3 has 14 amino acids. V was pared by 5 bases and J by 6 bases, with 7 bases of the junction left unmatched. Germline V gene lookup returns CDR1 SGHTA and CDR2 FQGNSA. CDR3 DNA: TGTGCCAGCAGCACCGTAGCGGGGGGTCGCGAGCAGTACTTC. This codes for CASSTVAGGREQYF. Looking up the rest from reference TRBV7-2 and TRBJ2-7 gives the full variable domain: GAGVSQSPSNKVTEKGKDVELRCDPISGHTALYWYRQSLGQGLEFLIYFQGNSAPDKSGLPSDRFSAERTGGSVSTLTIQRTQQEDSAVYLCASSTVAGGREQYFGPGTRLTVT.

Written as DNA, the CDR3 is TGTGCCAGCAGCCTAGGGACAGGGGGCCGCACAGATACGCAGTATTTT. Translation: CASSLGTGGRTDTQYF. The chain combines TRBV7-6 with TRBJ2-3, with TRBD1 matching 12 bases. The CDR3 runs 16 residues. V shed 5 bases and J 1 base; nucleotides not matched to a gene: 4. The germline CDR1 and CDR2 sequences are SGHVS and FNYEAQ.

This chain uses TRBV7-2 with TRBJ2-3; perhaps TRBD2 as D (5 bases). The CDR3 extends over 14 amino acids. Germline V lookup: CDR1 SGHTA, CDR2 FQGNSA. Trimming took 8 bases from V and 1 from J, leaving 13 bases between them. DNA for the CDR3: TGTGCCAGCCGTTGGGAGACCCGCACAGATACGCAGTATTTT. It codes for CASRWETRTDTQYF.

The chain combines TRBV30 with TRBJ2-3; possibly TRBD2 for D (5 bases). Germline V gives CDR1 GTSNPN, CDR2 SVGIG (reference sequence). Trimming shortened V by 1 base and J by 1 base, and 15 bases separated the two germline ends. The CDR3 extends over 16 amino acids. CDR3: CAWSAPLAYGTDTQYF. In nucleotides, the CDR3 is TGTGCCTGGAGTGCCCCCTTAGCGTACGGCACAGATACGCAGTATTTT.

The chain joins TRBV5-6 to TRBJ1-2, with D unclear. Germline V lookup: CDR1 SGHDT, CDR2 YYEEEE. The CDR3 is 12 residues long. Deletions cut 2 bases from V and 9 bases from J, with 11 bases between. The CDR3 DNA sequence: TGTGCCAGCAGCTTCATGGGCAGAAGCTACACCTTC. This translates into CASSFMGRSYTF.

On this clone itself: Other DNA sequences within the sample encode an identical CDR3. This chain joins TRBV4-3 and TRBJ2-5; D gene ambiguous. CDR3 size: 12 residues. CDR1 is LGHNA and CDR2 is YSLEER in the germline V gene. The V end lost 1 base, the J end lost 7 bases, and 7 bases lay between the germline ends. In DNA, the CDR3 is TGCGCCAGCAGCCAAGGGAGAGGGACCCAGTACTTC. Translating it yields CASSQGRGTQYF.

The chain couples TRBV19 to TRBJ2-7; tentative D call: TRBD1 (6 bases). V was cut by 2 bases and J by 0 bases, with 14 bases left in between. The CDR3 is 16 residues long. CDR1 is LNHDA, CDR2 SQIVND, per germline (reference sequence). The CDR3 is CASSIIGQGPSYEQYF. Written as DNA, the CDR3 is TGTGCCAGTAGTATAATTGGGCAGGGGCCCTCCTACGAGCAGTACTTC.

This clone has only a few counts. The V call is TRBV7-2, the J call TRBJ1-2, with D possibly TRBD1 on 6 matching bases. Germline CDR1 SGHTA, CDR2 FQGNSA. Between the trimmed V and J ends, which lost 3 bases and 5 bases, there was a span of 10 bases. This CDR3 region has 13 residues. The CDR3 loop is CASSFQGSYGYTF. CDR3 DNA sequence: TGTGCCAGCAGCTTTCAGGGGTCGTATGGCTACACCTTC.

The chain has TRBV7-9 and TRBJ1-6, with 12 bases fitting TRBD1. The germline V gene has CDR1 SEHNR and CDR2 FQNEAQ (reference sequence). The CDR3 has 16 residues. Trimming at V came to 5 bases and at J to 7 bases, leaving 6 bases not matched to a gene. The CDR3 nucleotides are TGTGCCAGCAGCACCCAAGGGACAGGGGGCAATTCACCCCTCCACTTT. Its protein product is CASSTQGTGGNSPLHF.

CDR3 region: CASSQDLGQDYEQYF. The CDR3 DNA reads as TGCGCCAGCAGCCAAGATCTAGGCCAGGACTACGAGCAGTACTTC. The genes are TRBV4-1 and TRBJ2-7; no clear D gene. The CDR3 has 15 amino acids. Per the germline V gene, CDR1 is MGHRA and CDR2 is YSYEKL. The V end was cut by 0 bases, the J end by 3 bases, with 12 bases between.

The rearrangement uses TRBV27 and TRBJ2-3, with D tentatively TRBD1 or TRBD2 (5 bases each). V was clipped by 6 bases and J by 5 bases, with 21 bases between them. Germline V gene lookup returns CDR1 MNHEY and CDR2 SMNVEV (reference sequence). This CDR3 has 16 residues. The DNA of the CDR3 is TGTGCCAGCAGAACCAGGGAGTGGGGTCCGGGAGATACGCAGTATTTT. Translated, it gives CASRTREWGPGDTQYF.

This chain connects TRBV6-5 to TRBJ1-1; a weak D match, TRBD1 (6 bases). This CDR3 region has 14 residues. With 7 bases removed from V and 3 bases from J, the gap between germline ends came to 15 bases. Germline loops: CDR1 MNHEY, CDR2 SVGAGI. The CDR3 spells CASTPGGFYTEAFF. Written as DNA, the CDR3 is TGTGCCAGCACTCCGGGGGGCTTCTACACTGAAGCTTTCTTT.

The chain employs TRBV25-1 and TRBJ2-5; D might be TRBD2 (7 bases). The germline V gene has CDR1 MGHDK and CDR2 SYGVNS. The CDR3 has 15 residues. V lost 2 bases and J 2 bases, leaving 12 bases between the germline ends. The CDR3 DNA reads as TGTGCCAGCAGTGAAGTAGGGGGGGCTCAAGAGACCCAGTACTTC. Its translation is CASSEVGGAQETQYF.

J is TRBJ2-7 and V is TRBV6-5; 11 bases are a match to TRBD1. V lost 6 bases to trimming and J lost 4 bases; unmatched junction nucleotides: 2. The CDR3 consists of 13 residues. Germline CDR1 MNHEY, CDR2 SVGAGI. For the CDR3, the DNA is TGTGCCAGCAGGGGGACAGGGGGGTACGAGCAGTACTTC. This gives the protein CASRGTGGYEQYF.

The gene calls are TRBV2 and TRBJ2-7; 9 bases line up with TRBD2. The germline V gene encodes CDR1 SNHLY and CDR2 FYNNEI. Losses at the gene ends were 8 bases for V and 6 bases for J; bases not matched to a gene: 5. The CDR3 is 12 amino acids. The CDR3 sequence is CASGSSGTEQYF. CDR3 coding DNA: TGTGCCAGCGGTTCTAGCGGGACCGAGCAGTACTTC.

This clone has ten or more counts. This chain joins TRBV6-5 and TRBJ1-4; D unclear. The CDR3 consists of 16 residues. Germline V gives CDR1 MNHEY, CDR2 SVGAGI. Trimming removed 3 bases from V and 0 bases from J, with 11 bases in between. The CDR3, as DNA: TGTGCCAGCAGTTATACTCCAGCCGCAACTAATGAAAAACTGTTTTTT. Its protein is CASSYTPAATNEKLFF.

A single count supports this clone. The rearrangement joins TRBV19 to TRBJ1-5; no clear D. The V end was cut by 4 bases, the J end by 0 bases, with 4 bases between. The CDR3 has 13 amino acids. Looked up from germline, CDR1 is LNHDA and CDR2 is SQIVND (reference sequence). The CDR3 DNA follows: TGTGCCAGTAGTAGGGGTAGCAATCAGCCCCAGCATTTT. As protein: CASSRGSNQPQHF. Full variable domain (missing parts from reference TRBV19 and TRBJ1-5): DGGITQSPKYLFRKEGQNVTLSCEQNLNHDAMYWYRQDPGQGLRLIYYSQIVNDFQKGDIAEGYSVSREKKESFPLTVTSAQKNPTAFYLCASSRGSNQPQHFGDGTRLSIL.

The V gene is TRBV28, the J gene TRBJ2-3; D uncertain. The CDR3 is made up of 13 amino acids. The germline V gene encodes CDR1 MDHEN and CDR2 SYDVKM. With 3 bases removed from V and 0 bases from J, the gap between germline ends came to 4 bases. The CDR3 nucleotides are TGTGCCAGCAGTTTCCGAAGCACAGATACGCAGTATTTT. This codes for CASSFRSTDTQYF.

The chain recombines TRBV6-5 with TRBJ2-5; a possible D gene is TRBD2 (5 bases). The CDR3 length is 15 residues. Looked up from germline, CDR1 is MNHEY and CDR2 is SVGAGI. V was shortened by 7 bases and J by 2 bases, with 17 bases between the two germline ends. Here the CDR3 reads CASKVGESVQETQYF. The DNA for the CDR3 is TGTGCCAGCAAAGTCGGGGAGAGTGTACAAGAGACCCAGTACTTC.

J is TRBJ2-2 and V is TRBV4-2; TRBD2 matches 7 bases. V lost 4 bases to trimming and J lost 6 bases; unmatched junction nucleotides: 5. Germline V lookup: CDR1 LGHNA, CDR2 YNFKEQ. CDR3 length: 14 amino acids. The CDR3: CASSRGEGPGELFF. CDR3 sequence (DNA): TGTGCCAGCAGCCGTGGGGAGGGCCCCGGGGAGCTGTTTTTT.

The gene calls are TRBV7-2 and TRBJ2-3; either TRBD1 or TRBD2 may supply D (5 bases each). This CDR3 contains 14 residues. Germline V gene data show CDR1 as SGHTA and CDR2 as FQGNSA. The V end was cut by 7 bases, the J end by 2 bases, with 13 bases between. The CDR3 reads CASNTAGTTDTQYF. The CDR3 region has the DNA TGTGCCAGCAACACGGCCGGGACCACAGATACGCAGTATTTT.

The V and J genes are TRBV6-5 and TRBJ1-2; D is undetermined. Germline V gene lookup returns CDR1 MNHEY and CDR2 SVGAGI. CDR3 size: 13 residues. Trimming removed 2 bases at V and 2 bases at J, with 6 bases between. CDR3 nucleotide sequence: TGTGCCAGCAGTTACGGTGAAAACTATGGCTACACCTTC. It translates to CASSYGENYGYTF.

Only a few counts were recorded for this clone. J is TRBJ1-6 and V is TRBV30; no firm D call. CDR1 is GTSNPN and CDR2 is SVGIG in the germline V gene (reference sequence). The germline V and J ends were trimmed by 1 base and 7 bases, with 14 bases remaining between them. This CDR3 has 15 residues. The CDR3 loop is CAWSDWRAGNSPLHF. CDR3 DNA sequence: TGTGCCTGGAGTGATTGGAGGGCCGGGAATTCACCCCTCCACTTT.